These 26 T cell receptor beta chains share one sample of origin, sequenced in a study of T cell changes during pregnancy in multiple sclerosis. TCRdb keeps only in-frame clones here, not all; method: immunoSEQ multiplex PCR. The data hold approximately 130,000 clones, with about 95% observed a single time. Sample: peripheral blood, taken after pregnancy. Source of these receptors: a female donor with multiple sclerosis, enrolled in a pregnancy study.

The chain links TRBV9 to TRBJ2-1, with D tentatively TRBD2 (5 bases). V was clipped by 4 bases and J by 7 bases, with 18 bases between them. Per germline, CDR1 SGDLS and CDR2 YYNGEE. CDR3 length: 15 amino acids. CDR3 in DNA: TGTGCCAGCAGCTTTTCCTTTACTAGGATGAATGAGCAGTTCTTC. Protein sequence: CASSFSFTRMNEQFF.

The V and J genes are TRBV28 and TRBJ1-2; 10 positions match TRBD1. CDR1 and CDR2 from the germline V gene are MDHEN and SYDVKM. The junction had 14 bases not matched to a gene; V was cut back by 6 bases and J by 4 bases. There are 17 residues in the CDR3. DNA for the CDR3: TGTGCCAGCAGCTTCCGACAGGGGGCGATGAGGAGCTATGGCTACACCTTC. Translating gives CASSFRQGAMRSYGYTF.

The chain joins TRBV7-2 to TRBJ1-5, with TRBD1 matching 12 bases. Looked up from germline, CDR1 is SGHTA and CDR2 is FQGNSA. There are 16 residues in the CDR3. The junction had 5 bases not matched to a gene; V was cut back by 2 bases and J by 6 bases. CDR3 nucleotides: TGTGCCAGCAGCTTAAGAGGGACAGGGGGCGGTCAGCCCCAGCATTTT. This encodes CASSLRGTGGGQPQHF.

J is TRBJ2-3 and V is TRBV18; possible D gene TRBD1, 5 bases. Trimming stripped 0 bases from V and 2 bases from J, with 12 bases between. CDR3 length equals 16 residues. Germline assignment: CDR1 KGHSH and CDR2 LQKENI. The CDR3 DNA reads TGTGCCAGCTCACCACCGACAGTCAGGGACACAGATACGCAGTATTTT. Translation gives CASSPPTVRDTDTQYF. Full variable domain (remainder filled in from reference TRBV18 and TRBJ2-3): NAGVMQNPRHLVRRRGQEARLRCSPMKGHSHVYWYRQLPEEGLKFMVYLQKENIIDESGMPKERFSAEFPKEGPSILRIQQVVRGDSAAYFCASSPPTVRDTDTQYFGPGTRLTVL.

The gene calls are TRBV29-1 and TRBJ2-5; no firm D call. Per germline, CDR1 SQVTM and CDR2 ANQGSEA. The CDR3 is made up of 13 amino acids. Deletions cut 5 bases from V and 1 base from J, with 11 bases between. CDR3 bases: TGCAGCGTTCGGGTGTCGTCCCAAGAGACCCAGTACTTC. This encodes CSVRVSSQETQYF. Full variable domain (remainder filled in from reference TRBV29-1 and TRBJ2-5): SAVISQKPSRDICQRGTSLTIQCQVDSQVTMMFWYRQQPGQSLTLIATANQGSEATYESGFVIDKFPISRPNLTFSTLTVSNMSPEDSSIYLCSVRVSSQETQYFGPGTRLLVL.

V usage is TRBV10-3 and J usage is TRBJ1-2, with 7 bases that match TRBD1. The germline gives CDR1 ENHRY, CDR2 SYGVKD. V lost 10 bases to trimming and J lost 9 bases; unmatched junction nucleotides: 23. This CDR3 is built from 16 residues. The CDR3 coding sequence is TGTGCCACCTCCATCACAGGGGCCCCCGTCTTTGGGCGCTACACCTTC. This sequence encodes CATSITGAPVFGRYTF.

The chain is built from TRBV11-2 and TRBJ1-1; no definite D call. CDR3 size: 13 residues. Germline CDR1 SGHAT, CDR2 FQNNGV. V dropped 5 bases and J dropped 2 bases, with 9 bases sitting between them. CDR3 residues: CASSPPSNTEAFF. The CDR3 region has the DNA TGTGCCAGCAGCCCCCCCTCTAACACTGAAGCTTTCTTT.

The chain employs TRBV25-1 and TRBJ2-7; the D is unclear. This CDR3 is 12 amino acids long. V dropped 3 bases and J dropped 7 bases, with 10 bases sitting between them. Per germline, CDR1 MGHDK and CDR2 SYGVNS. The CDR3 loop reads CASSEFTREQYF. As DNA, the CDR3 is TGTGCCAGCAGTGAGTTTACGAGGGAGCAGTACTTC.

The J gene is TRBJ2-2, the V gene TRBV5-8; D is uncertain. Germline lookup yields CDR1 SGHTS and CDR2 YDEGEE. CDR3 length: 14 amino acids. The V end was cut by 0 bases, the J end by 3 bases, with 6 bases between. The CDR3 sequence is CASSLGHYTGELFF. The CDR3 DNA reads TGTGCCAGCAGCTTGGGGCATTACACCGGGGAGCTGTTTTTT.

The rearrangement uses TRBV6-1 and TRBJ1-1; D is unresolved. This CDR3 spans 11 amino acids. Deletions cut 6 bases from V and 2 bases from J, with 4 bases between. Germline V gene sequence: CDR1 MNHNS, CDR2 SASEGT. CDR3 DNA: TGTGCCAGCAGCGTAAACACTGAAGCTTTCTTT. This translates into CASSVNTEAFF.

This clone was recorded once. CDR3 sequence (DNA): TGTGCCAGCAGCTTAGTGGGCGGGAGGGCTGATACGCAGTATTTT. Amino acids: CASSLVGGRADTQYF. The chain has TRBV7-2 and TRBJ2-3; 9 bases align to TRBD2. Trimming removed 1 base from V and 6 bases from J; junction bases left unmatched: 5. The germline gives CDR1 SGHTA, CDR2 FQGNSA. The CDR3 sequence is 15 residues long.

The rearrangement links TRBV19 to TRBJ1-2, with D possibly being TRBD1 (5 bases). This CDR3 comprises 15 residues. V lost 7 bases and J 7 bases, leaving 22 bases between the germline ends. CDR1 and CDR2 (germline): LNHDA, SQIVND (reference sequence). CDR3 region: CASNPKDNARSGYTF. The CDR3, as DNA: TGTGCCAGTAACCCAAAGGACAATGCCCGGTCTGGCTACACCTTC.

V usage is TRBV5-1 and J usage is TRBJ2-5; a possible D gene is TRBD2 (5 bases). CDR3 size: 14 residues. V was clipped by 1 base and J by 3 bases, with 10 bases between them. Germline values: CDR1 SGHRS, CDR2 YFSETQ. The CDR3 sequence is CASSLRRAEETQYF. The CDR3 DNA reads as TGCGCCAGCAGCTTGAGAAGAGCGGAAGAGACCCAGTACTTC.

The rearrangement uses TRBV7-6 and TRBJ2-1, with 13 positions matching TRBD2. From germline, CDR1 is SGHVS and CDR2 FNYEAQ. CDR3 size: 13 residues. Trimming cost V 9 bases and J 6 bases; bases outside gene matches: 2. CDR3 bases: TGTGCCAGTCGACTAGCGGGAGGCAATGAGCAGTTCTTC. This codes for CASRLAGGNEQFF.

This chain links TRBV6-1 with TRBJ2-2; 7 positions match TRBD1. Looked up from germline, CDR1 is MNHNS and CDR2 is SASEGT. The CDR3 runs to 15 residues. Trimming at V came to 5 bases and at J to 4 bases, leaving 7 bases not matched to a gene. This CDR3 reads CASSRWGQSTGELFF. The DNA of the CDR3 is TGTGCCAGCAGTAGGTGGGGACAGTCCACCGGGGAGCTGTTTTTT.

The chain employs TRBV7-6 and TRBJ2-5, with TRBD2 identical over 9 bases. Germline values: CDR1 SGHVS, CDR2 FNYEAQ. With V trimmed by 1 base and J by 4 bases, 10 bases remained unmatched. The CDR3 runs 17 residues. The CDR3 nucleotides are TGTGCCAGCAGCTTAGGGGTCGGAGCGGGAGGTATAGAGACCCAGTACTTC. This gives the protein CASSLGVGAGGIETQYF.

The CDR3 loop reads CASSLRTGDNEQYF. The CDR3 DNA reads as TGTGCCAGCAGCTTAAGGACAGGGGATAACGAGCAGTACTTC. The genes are TRBV7-9 and TRBJ2-7; 9 bases match TRBD1. CDR3 length: 14 amino acids. Losses at the gene ends were 2 bases for V and 5 bases for J; bases not matched to a gene: 4. Germline CDR1 is SEHNR and CDR2 is FQNEAQ (reference sequence).

The rearrangement uses TRBV29-1 and TRBJ2-2; 8 bases are a match to TRBD1. Germline V gene lookup returns CDR1 SQVTM and CDR2 ANQGSEA. Trimming at V came to 1 base and at J to 5 bases, leaving 12 bases not matched to a gene. The CDR3 consists of 17 residues. Written as DNA, the CDR3 is TGCAGCGTTGAAGGAGGGGATCAGGGGGCGAGGACCGGGGAGCTGTTTTTT. Its protein is CSVEGGDQGARTGELFF.

This clone was seen once. This chain links TRBV4-1 with TRBJ2-6; D gene ambiguous. Trimming left V 2 bases short and J 0 bases short, with 17 bases between. Per germline, CDR1 MGHRA and CDR2 YSYEKL. There are 19 residues in the CDR3. The CDR3 sequence: CASSQLLLDLNSGANVLTF. CDR3 nucleotide sequence: TGCGCCAGCAGCCAATTGCTGTTAGATCTCAACTCTGGGGCCAACGTCCTGACTTTC.

The rearrangement joins TRBV7-3 to TRBJ2-3, with 9 bases aligning to TRBD1. This CDR3 has 18 amino acids. Germline V lookup: CDR1 SGHTA, CDR2 FQGTGA. The ends lost 1 base at V and 3 bases at J; junction bases unmatched: 11. CDR3 DNA: TGTGCCAGCAGCTTAATCCCCCCGGGACAGGGATCGACAGATACGCAGTATTTT. Translation: CASSLIPPGQGSTDTQYF.

The gene calls are TRBV29-1 and TRBJ1-3, with D maybe TRBD1 (6 bases). CDR1 and CDR2 from the germline V gene are SQVTM and ANQGSEA. CDR3 length equals 13 residues. V lost 7 bases, J lost 0 bases, and 10 bases lay in between. The CDR3: CSAKGGSGNTIYF. The DNA of the CDR3 is TGCAGCGCTAAAGGGGGCTCTGGAAACACCATATATTTT.

This rearrangement joins TRBV9 to TRBJ2-7; D is ambiguous. This CDR3 contains 14 residues. CDR1 SGDLS and CDR2 YYNGEE come from the germline V gene. Trimming took 0 bases from V and 4 from J, leaving 11 bases between them. CDR3 nucleotides: TGTGCCAGCAGCGTAGCTGGGCCTGGGTACGAGCAGTACTTC. Its translation is CASSVAGPGYEQYF.

The gene calls are TRBV11-2 and TRBJ1-2, with 9 bases aligning to TRBD1. The CDR3 is made up of 16 amino acids. V trimming: 4 bases; J trimming: 5 bases; junction bases outside the gene matches: 11. The germline V gene has CDR1 SGHAT and CDR2 FQNNGV. CDR3 protein: CASSSRTGVLDYGYTF. CDR3 DNA: TGTGCCAGCAGCTCCAGGACAGGGGTATTGGATTATGGCTACACCTTC. Drawing the rest from reference TRBV11-2 and TRBJ1-2, the complete variable domain is EAGVAQSPRYKIIEKRQSVAFWCNPISGHATLYWYQQILGQGPKLLIQFQNNGVVDDSQLPKDRFSAERLKGVDSTLKIQPAKLEDSAVYLCASSSRTGVLDYGYTFGSGTRLTVV.

The chain recombines TRBV6-5 with TRBJ2-1; D perhaps matches TRBD2 (6 bases). Germline V gene data show CDR1 as MNHEY and CDR2 as SVGAGI. V was pared by 5 bases and J by 2 bases, with 10 bases between. The CDR3 loop spans 14 amino acids. The CDR3 region is CASSREFAYNEQFF. CDR3 nucleotide sequence: TGTGCCAGCAGTCGGGAGTTCGCCTACAATGAGCAGTTCTTC.

V usage is TRBV5-6 and J usage is TRBJ2-5; 10 positions agree with TRBD2. The germline CDR1 and CDR2 sequences are SGHDT and YYEEEE. This CDR3 contains 16 residues. After removal of 2 bases from V and 7 bases from J, the junction contained 11 bases not matched to a gene. The CDR3 region is CASSFGLAGVVGTQYF. CDR3 bases: TGTGCCAGCAGCTTTGGGCTAGCGGGAGTGGTCGGGACCCAGTACTTC.

The chain uses TRBV5-4 and TRBJ2-7, with TRBD2 matching 11 bases. V lost 0 bases and J lost 0; bases outside the gene matches: 5. CDR3 length: 17 amino acids. Germline values: CDR1 SGHNT, CDR2 YYREEE (reference sequence). The CDR3 region is CASSLALAGGSSYEQYF. The CDR3 DNA sequence: TGTGCCAGCAGCTTGGCCCTAGCGGGAGGCAGCTCCTACGAGCAGTACTTC.